Following are 30 T cell receptor beta chains from one sample sequenced in a study of T cell responses to AZD1222 COVID-19 vaccine. Repertoires were generated with immunoSEQ multiplex PCR, while TCRdb's copy carries only in-frame clones and drops some. The table lists some 100,000 clones, roughly 84% of them singletons. Here the sequenced sample was peripheral blood, taken on day 0 of AZD1222 vaccination. The receptors were sampled from an adult in good health.

The rearrangement uses TRBV10-1 and TRBJ2-3; 8 bases align to TRBD1. CDR1 and CDR2 from the germline V gene are WNHNN and SYGVQD (reference sequence). Germline trimming cut 9 bases from V and 2 bases from J; bases unmatched to any gene: 10. This CDR3 region has 15 residues. CDR3 nucleotide sequence: TGCGCCAGACGGACAGGGCCACCCCACACAGATACGCAGTATTTT. This gives the protein CARRTGPPHTDTQYF.

For the CDR3, the DNA is TGTGCCAGTAGTATAGAGGGATTTAATAGCAATCAGCCCCAGCATTTT. This codes for CASSIEGFNSNQPQHF. The chain has TRBV19 and TRBJ1-5; D is undetermined. From germline, CDR1 is LNHDA and CDR2 SQIVND (reference sequence). V dropped 0 bases and J dropped 0 bases, with 9 bases sitting between them. CDR3 length: 16 amino acids. The whole variable domain, remainder taken from reference TRBV19 and TRBJ1-5, is DGGITQSPKYLFRKEGQNVTLSCEQNLNHDAMYWYRQDPGQGLRLIYYSQIVNDFQKGDIAEGYSVSREKKESFPLTVTSAQKNPTAFYLCASSIEGFNSNQPQHFGDGTRLSIL.

The chain couples TRBV28 to TRBJ1-2; no reliable D call. Trimming cost V 6 bases and J 2 bases, with 22 bases left between them. Germline lookup yields CDR1 MDHEN and CDR2 SYDVKM. The CDR3 extends over 17 amino acids. The DNA for the CDR3 is TGTGCCAGCAGCCTACACCCCCTCGTCGAGGGAAACTATGGCTACACCTTC. Its protein product is CASSLHPLVEGNYGYTF.

The chain uses TRBV27 and TRBJ1-5; 7 bases are shared with TRBD1. Trimming removed 8 bases from V and 1 base from J; junction bases left unmatched: 8. CDR3 length equals 15 residues. Germline CDR1 is MNHEY and CDR2 is SMNVEV (reference sequence). CDR3 loop: CASRLEGQSNQPQHF. The CDR3, as DNA: TGTGCCAGCCGCCTTGAGGGACAGAGCAATCAGCCCCAGCATTTT.

V is TRBV28 and J is TRBJ2-5; D call uncertain. The CDR3 runs to 14 residues. Trimming removed 2 bases at V and 1 base at J, with 8 bases between. The germline gives CDR1 MDHEN, CDR2 SYDVKM. For the CDR3, the DNA is TGTGCCAGCAGTTTAGTGGGGATCCAAGAGACCCAGTACTTC. Amino acids: CASSLVGIQETQYF.

The CDR3 nucleotides read TGTGCCAGCAGCCCTACGACAGTCTCACCCCTCCACTTT. The encoded protein is CASSPTTVSPLHF. V and J are TRBV4-2 and TRBJ1-6, with D perhaps TRBD1 (5 bases). V lost 4 bases to trimming and J lost 10 bases, with 11 bases between them. The CDR3 consists of 13 residues. Looked up from germline, CDR1 is LGHNA and CDR2 is YNFKEQ.

The CDR3 DNA follows: TGTGCCAGCAACCGACGGACAGGGGTTGGCTACACCTTC. Amino acids: CASNRRTGVGYTF. The V gene is TRBV2, the J gene TRBJ1-2, with 9 positions matching TRBD1. The CDR3 is 13 residues long. The V and J ends lost 7 bases and 7 bases, in that order; junction bases with no gene match: 7. The germline V gene has CDR1 SNHLY and CDR2 FYNNEI. Complete variable domain (other parts from reference TRBV2 and TRBJ1-2): EPEVTQTPSHQVTQMGQEVILRCVPISNHLYFYWYRQILGQKVEFLVSFYNNEISEKSEIFDDQFSVERPDGSNFTLKIRSTKLEDSAMYFCASNRRTGVGYTFGSGTRLTVV.

The J gene is TRBJ2-2, the V gene TRBV7-6; D is ambiguous. This CDR3 is built from 17 residues. CDR1 and CDR2 from the germline V gene are SGHVS and FNYEAQ. With 1 base removed from V and 0 bases from J, the gap between germline ends came to 12 bases. CDR3 sequence reads: CASSLGATTSNTGELFF. The CDR3 bases are TGTGCCAGCAGCTTAGGGGCTACTACCTCGAACACCGGGGAGCTGTTTTTT.

This clone was recorded once. This chain uses TRBV11-3 with TRBJ1-4; D is possibly TRBD1 (5 bases). Deletions cut 4 bases from V and 0 bases from J, with 15 bases between. Germline V gene lookup returns CDR1 SGHNT and CDR2 YENEEA. This CDR3 is 17 amino acids long. The CDR3 DNA is TGTGCCAGCAGCTCCCAGGGAGGGGCGTCAACTAATGAAAAACTGTTTTTT. Translated, it gives CASSSQGGASTNEKLFF.

J is TRBJ2-4 and V is TRBV9; D tentatively fits TRBD1 or TRBD2 (5 bases each). The CDR3 has 14 amino acids. The V end lost 4 bases, the J end lost 8 bases, and 16 bases lay between the germline ends. Germline CDR1 reads SGDLS; CDR2 reads YYNGEE. CDR3 nucleotides: TGTGCCAGCAGCCCCTCCGGAGGCAGGGACATTCAGTACTTC. Translation: CASSPSGGRDIQYF.

The chain recombines TRBV6-5 with TRBJ2-7; tentatively, D is TRBD1 (6 bases). V lost 7 bases, J lost 4 bases, and 17 bases lay in between. The germline V gene has CDR1 MNHEY and CDR2 SVGAGI. The CDR3 is made up of 14 amino acids. The CDR3 nucleotides read TGTGCCAGCACCCCAAGCAGGGGTTATTACGAGCAGTACTTC. Translating gives CASTPSRGYYEQYF.

The chain links TRBV19 to TRBJ1-2; D is unclear. V gave up 4 bases and J gave up 0 bases, with 12 bases separating them. CDR1 LNHDA and CDR2 SQIVND come from the germline V gene (reference sequence). This CDR3 has 15 amino acids. CDR3 amino acids: CASSTIGGSNYGYTF. CDR3 nucleotides: TGTGCCAGTAGTACAATAGGAGGATCTAACTATGGCTACACCTTC. Full variable domain (rest looked up from reference TRBV19 and TRBJ1-2): DGGITQSPKYLFRKEGQNVTLSCEQNLNHDAMYWYRQDPGQGLRLIYYSQIVNDFQKGDIAEGYSVSREKKESFPLTVTSAQKNPTAFYLCASSTIGGSNYGYTFGSGTRLTVV.

The gene calls are TRBV7-2 and TRBJ1-2; 10 nucleotides match TRBD1. The V segment lost 5 bases and the J segment 8 bases; nucleotides outside the gene matches: 11. Germline CDR1 reads SGHTA; CDR2 reads FQGNSA. The CDR3 is made up of 15 amino acids. The CDR3 protein is CASSPPGQGFYGYTF. As DNA, the CDR3 is TGTGCCAGCAGCCCCCCGGGACAGGGGTTTTACGGCTACACCTTC.

The V call is TRBV30, the J call TRBJ2-1; TRBD2 agrees at 11 bases. The germline gives CDR1 GTSNPN, CDR2 SVGIG (reference sequence). The length of the CDR3 is 15 residues. V lost 3 bases to trimming and J lost 2 bases; unmatched junction nucleotides: 3. CDR3 nucleotide sequence: TGTGCCTGGAGCCCACTAGCGGGGGCCTACAATGAGCAGTTCTTC. It translates to CAWSPLAGAYNEQFF.

The chain has TRBV30 and TRBJ1-1; D remains ambiguous. The CDR3 extends over 14 amino acids. V lost 2 bases and J lost 0, with 10 bases in between. Germline CDR1 GTSNPN, CDR2 SVGIG (reference sequence). The CDR3 here is CAWSRGRLNTEAFF. CDR3 bases: TGTGCCTGGAGTAGAGGACGGTTGAACACTGAAGCTTTCTTT.

This clone turned up a few times. The CDR3 is CASNPSGGSSYNEQFF. CDR3 bases: TGTGCCAGCAACCCTAGCGGCGGGAGCTCCTACAATGAGCAGTTCTTC. The chain carries TRBV7-9 and TRBJ2-1; 7 nucleotides match TRBD2. Germline values: CDR1 SEHNR, CDR2 FQNEAQ (reference sequence). The trim removed 7 bases at V and 0 bases at J, leaving 9 bases unmatched. CDR3 length: 16 amino acids.

This chain connects TRBV6-4 to TRBJ2-3; no firm D call. The CDR3 covers 10 residues. CDR1 is MRHNA and CDR2 is SNTAGT in the germline V gene. Trimming took off 9 bases at V and 0 bases at J, with 1 base between the two ends. The CDR3 nucleotides are TGTGCCAGGAGCACAGATACGCAGTATTTT. This gives the protein CARSTDTQYF.

CDR3 residues: CASSPRSGYEQYF. Written as DNA, the CDR3 is TGTGCCAGCAGCCCCCGGTCAGGCTACGAGCAGTACTTC. The rearrangement uses TRBV6-2 or TRBV6-3 and TRBJ2-7; D is unclear. The V gene's germline CDR1 is MNHEY and CDR2 SVGEGT. V was trimmed by 6 bases and J by 3 bases, leaving 12 bases between them. The CDR3 length is 13 residues.

The chain links TRBV25-1 to TRBJ1-1; D not resolved. The CDR3 covers 12 residues. In germline, CDR1 is MGHDK, CDR2 SYGVNS. The germline V and J ends were trimmed by 6 bases and 2 bases, with 7 bases remaining between them. This CDR3 reads CASRKSNTEAFF. The CDR3 coding sequence is TGTGCCAGCAGAAAGAGCAACACTGAAGCTTTCTTT.

The chain links TRBV19 to TRBJ1-1; D gene uncertain. The V gene lost 1 base and the J gene lost 13 bases, with 19 bases spanning the gap. The germline gives CDR1 LNHDA, CDR2 SQIVND (reference sequence). The CDR3 extends over 14 amino acids. The CDR3 sequence: CASSIGAGGFSGFF. The CDR3 DNA reads as TGTGCCAGTAGTATAGGGGCCGGAGGCTTTTCCGGTTTCTTT.

The chain joins TRBV9 to TRBJ2-5; D might be TRBD1 or TRBD2, each matching 6 bases. V gave up 3 bases and J gave up 5 bases, with 17 bases separating them. This CDR3 comprises 15 residues. Germline values: CDR1 SGDLS, CDR2 YYNGEE. DNA of the CDR3: TGTGCCAGCAGCGGACGACTAGGGGGGCGCGAGACCCAGTACTTC. Translation gives CASSGRLGGRETQYF.

The chain recombines TRBV10-3 with TRBJ2-2, with TRBD1 matching 9 bases. The CDR3 covers 14 residues. Germline CDR1 and CDR2: ENHRY and SYGVKD. V was clipped by 9 bases and J by 6 bases; unmatched bases: 8. The CDR3 DNA is TGTGCCATTCCCGGGACAGGGTCGTCCGGGGAGCTGTTTTTT. Protein: CAIPGTGSSGELFF.

V and J are TRBV6-5 and TRBJ1-2; D gene uncertain. Germline V gene lookup returns CDR1 MNHEY and CDR2 SVGAGI. CDR3 length equals 13 residues. With 4 bases removed from V and 5 bases from J, the gap between germline ends came to 11 bases. CDR3 region: CASSLAEAYGYTF. The DNA of the CDR3 is TGTGCCAGCAGTTTGGCAGAAGCTTATGGCTACACCTTC.

V and J are TRBV3-1 (or the pseudogene TRBV3-2) and TRBJ2-5; 7 bases are a match to TRBD2. The CDR3 is 17 amino acids. V shed 0 bases and J 10 bases; nucleotides not matched to a gene: 17. Germline CDR1 is LGHDT and CDR2 is YNNKEL (reference sequence). The CDR3 DNA reads TGTGCCAGCAGCCAAGATCCCCCCGGTCTAGCGGCTAGCGACCAGTACTTC. Protein product: CASSQDPPGLAASDQYF.

This chain joins TRBV24-1 and TRBJ1-5; no clear D gene. Trimming pared 0 bases from V and 9 bases from J, leaving 5 bases between. Germline V gene data show CDR1 as KGHDR and CDR2 as SFDVKD. The CDR3 has 12 amino acids. Written as DNA, the CDR3 is TGTGCCACCAGTGATTTGGGCGGGCCCCAGCATTTT. Translation gives CATSDLGGPQHF.

This chain connects TRBV12-3 or TRBV12-4 to TRBJ1-4; no reliable D call. Trimming shortened V by 6 bases and J by 0 bases, and 5 bases separated the two germline ends. The CDR3 spans 13 residues. This CDR3 reads CASSRTTNEKLFF. The CDR3 DNA sequence: TGTGCCAGCAGCCGAACAACTAATGAAAAACTGTTTTTT.

This chain uses TRBV5-6 with TRBJ2-3; 8 nucleotides match TRBD2. Losses at the gene ends were 0 bases for V and 3 bases for J; bases not matched to a gene: 9. This CDR3 is built from 17 residues. Germline lookup yields CDR1 SGHDT and CDR2 YYEEEE. CDR3 protein: CASSLGPQREFTDTQYF. The DNA for the CDR3 is TGTGCCAGCAGCTTGGGCCCCCAGCGGGAGTTTACAGATACGCAGTATTTT.

V is TRBV14 and J is TRBJ1-1; 7 positions match TRBD1. CDR3 length: 15 residues. J gave up 0 bases and V 4 bases, and 5 bases lay outside the gene matches. Germline V gene data show CDR1 as SGHDN and CDR2 as FVKESK. CDR3 loop: CASSPRQGVNTEAFF. Here the CDR3 DNA reads TGTGCCAGCAGCCCCAGACAGGGAGTGAACACTGAAGCTTTCTTT.

The V call is TRBV29-1, the J call TRBJ1-2, with 9 bases lining up with TRBD1. The CDR3 spans 15 residues. With 5 bases clipped from V and 5 bases from J, the junction kept 12 bases outside the gene matches. Germline CDR1 reads SQVTM; CDR2 reads ANQGSEA. CDR3 sequence reads: CSVMGQGVEGYGYTF. CDR3 DNA: TGCAGCGTTATGGGACAGGGCGTTGAAGGGTATGGCTACACCTTC. Complete variable domain (other parts from reference TRBV29-1 and TRBJ1-2): SAVISQKPSRDICQRGTSLTIQCQVDSQVTMMFWYRQQPGQSLTLIATANQGSEATYESGFVIDKFPISRPNLTFSTLTVSNMSPEDSSIYLCSVMGQGVEGYGYTFGSGTRLTVV.

This sequence joins TRBV12-5 and TRBJ2-5, with D perhaps TRBD2 (5 bases). Germline-derived CDR1 and CDR2 are LGHNT and FRNRAP. Trimming took 8 bases from V and 0 from J, leaving 16 bases between them. This CDR3 spans 15 amino acids. CDR3 nucleotide sequence: TGTGCTAGTAGGGAGAGCCGGGCCCACCAAGAGACCCAGTACTTC. This gives the protein CASRESRAHQETQYF.